These 26 T cell receptor beta chains originate from one sample sequenced in a study of blood T cell repertoires in COVID-19. The method was immunoSEQ multiplex PCR; TCRdb's version includes in-frame clones alone and lacks a portion of them. The data show around 180,000 clones, 65% to 80% seen once. Sequencing was done on a sample of PBMCs or T cells enriched from blood (not recorded which). The receptors originated from a woman between 45 and 65 years old with acute COVID-19.

The chain uses TRBV5-1 and TRBJ1-2; D ambiguous. This CDR3 region has 13 residues. Deletions cut 7 bases from V and 4 bases from J, with 14 bases between. Per germline, CDR1 SGHRS and CDR2 YFSETQ. This CDR3 reads CASRQAGIYGYTF. The CDR3 coding sequence is TGCGCCAGCCGCCAGGCAGGAATCTATGGCTACACCTTC. Full variable domain (remainder filled in from reference TRBV5-1 and TRBJ1-2): KAGVTQTPRYLIKTRGQQVTLSCSPISGHRSVSWYQQTPGQGLQFLFEYFSETQRNKGNFPGRFSGRQFSNSRSEMNVSTLELGDSALYLCASRQAGIYGYTFGSGTRLTVV.

This rearrangement joins TRBV3-1 (or the pseudogene TRBV3-2) to TRBJ2-5, with D perhaps matching TRBD2 (7 bases). The CDR3 is 14 residues long. CDR1 and CDR2 (germline): LGHDT, YNNKEL (reference sequence). V lost 4 bases and J 5 bases, leaving 14 bases between the germline ends. The CDR3 here is CASSLSRGGETQYF. The CDR3 DNA sequence: TGTGCCAGCAGCCTAAGTAGGGGGGGGGAGACCCAGTACTTC.

The V gene is TRBV30, the J gene TRBJ1-5; D gene uncertain. The CDR3 loop spans 13 amino acids. Germline V gene sequence: CDR1 GTSNPN, CDR2 SVGIG (reference sequence). Trimming removed 3 bases at V and 1 base at J, with 7 bases between. As DNA, the CDR3 is TGTGCCTGGAGAGCCGGGAGCAATCAGCCCCAGCATTTT. Its protein product is CAWRAGSNQPQHF.

The chain is built from TRBV27 and TRBJ1-6; 9 bases match TRBD1. With V trimmed by 7 bases and J by 8 bases, 12 bases remained unmatched. Germline CDR1 and CDR2: MNHEY and SMNVEV (reference sequence). This CDR3 spans 16 amino acids. CDR3 region: CASISLQGARDSPLHF. The CDR3 coding sequence is TGTGCCAGCATCTCTCTACAGGGGGCGCGGGATTCACCCCTCCACTTT.

This clone has more than one count but fewer than ten. The chain carries TRBV20-1 and TRBJ2-7; possibly TRBD1 for D (5 bases). The CDR3 runs to 14 residues. Germline assignment: CDR1 DFQATT and CDR2 SNEGSKA (reference sequence). V dropped 3 bases and J dropped 5 bases, with 17 bases sitting between them. The DNA of the CDR3 is TGCAGTGCTAGTTCAGGGATACGTAGAGACGAGCAGTACGTC. Its protein is CSASSGIRRDEQYV.

This clone has more than one count but fewer than ten. The chain couples TRBV5-4 to TRBJ1-3; D is perhaps TRBD1 (6 bases). With 4 bases removed from V and 10 bases from J, the gap between germline ends came to 27 bases. CDR3 size: 17 residues. The germline V gene has CDR1 SGHNT and CDR2 YYREEE (reference sequence). In DNA, the CDR3 is TGTGCCAGCAGCCCTATAGGGGGAGGGGACGAGAGGAGTACCATATATTTT. Its translation is CASSPIGGGDERSTIYF.

This clone was counted once. J is TRBJ1-6 and V is TRBV7-8; possibly TRBD1 for D (6 bases). CDR1 SGHVS and CDR2 FQNEAQ come from the germline V gene. Trimming pared 7 bases from V and 3 bases from J, leaving 16 bases between. The CDR3 spans 16 residues. The CDR3 region has the DNA TGTGCCAGCACAAGTCGGACAGCGGACTATAATTCACCCCTCCACTTT. The encoded protein is CASTSRTADYNSPLHF.

This clone was found once. The chain carries TRBV25-1 and TRBJ2-1, with TRBD2 matching 8 bases. There are 14 residues in the CDR3. Germline assignment: CDR1 MGHDK and CDR2 SYGVNS. The V and J ends lost 3 bases and 9 bases, in that order; junction bases with no gene match: 7. The CDR3 region is CASSDPGGGSEQFF. DNA for the CDR3: TGTGCCAGCAGTGATCCCGGGGGGGGCAGTGAGCAGTTCTTC.

The chain recombines TRBV29-1 with TRBJ1-5; TRBD1 is a possible D gene (6 bases). This CDR3 has 13 amino acids. Germline lookup yields CDR1 SQVTM and CDR2 ANQGSEA. The V gene lost 1 base and the J gene lost 7 bases, with 11 bases spanning the gap. The DNA of the CDR3 is TGCAGCGTTGAAGGAATAAGGGGGCAGCCCCAGCATTTT. Its translation: CSVEGIRGQPQHF.

The rearrangement links TRBV4-3 to TRBJ1-1, with no clear D. The CDR3 is 11 amino acids. CDR1 is LGHNA, CDR2 YSLEER, per germline. Trimming removed 4 bases at V and 10 bases at J, with 10 bases between. The CDR3 region is CASSRGSVAFF. The CDR3 nucleotides are TGCGCCAGCAGCCGCGGTAGCGTAGCTTTCTTT.

This clone showed up many times. The V gene is TRBV6-1, the J gene TRBJ2-7; TRBD2 might be the D (6 bases). Trimming took 2 bases from V and 4 from J, leaving 12 bases between them. Germline lookup yields CDR1 MNHNS and CDR2 SASEGT. The CDR3 contains 14 residues. The chain's CDR3 is CASSELTSKYEQYV. CDR3 in DNA: TGTGCCAGCAGTGAACTCACTAGCAAGTACGAGCAGTACGTC.

This clone was detected only a few times. This chain joins TRBV5-6 and TRBJ2-1; 9 bases match TRBD1. V lost 6 bases, J lost 5 bases, and 9 bases stayed unmatched. CDR3 size: 15 residues. CDR1 and CDR2 from the germline V gene are SGHDT and YYEEEE. CDR3: CASILETGGHNEQFF. CDR3 DNA sequence: TGTGCCAGCATCCTGGAGACAGGGGGGCACAATGAGCAGTTCTTC. The complete variable domain, with remaining parts taken from reference TRBV5-6 and TRBJ2-1, reads DAGVTQSPTHLIKTRGQQVTLRCSPKSGHDTVSWYQQALGQGPQFIFQYYEEEERQRGNFPDRFSGHQFPNYSSELNVNALLLGDSALYLCASILETGGHNEQFFGPGTRLTVL.

The V call is TRBV7-3, the J call TRBJ2-3; 9 bases agree with TRBD2. Germline V gives CDR1 SGHTA, CDR2 FQGTGA. The V gene end was trimmed by 4 bases and the J gene end by 6 bases; junction bases not matched to a gene: 5. The CDR3 covers 14 residues. For the CDR3, the DNA is TGTGCCAGCAGCTCTGCGGGGGGGCAGGATACGCAGTATTTT. This encodes CASSSAGGQDTQYF.

The rearrangement links TRBV7-8 to TRBJ2-5; TRBD2 matches at 12 bases. J was trimmed by 2 bases and V by 1 base; bases with no gene match: 5. CDR3 length: 17 amino acids. CDR1 and CDR2 (germline): SGHVS, FQNEAQ. The CDR3 protein is CASSLELAGGYQETQYF. In DNA, the CDR3 is TGTGCCAGCAGCTTAGAACTAGCGGGGGGATATCAAGAGACCCAGTACTTC.

This rearrangement joins TRBV5-4 to TRBJ2-3, with a possible D match to TRBD2 (7 bases). The CDR3 is made up of 16 amino acids. The V end lost 4 bases, the J end lost 0 bases, and 15 bases lay between the germline ends. Germline V gene data show CDR1 as SGHNT and CDR2 as YYREEE (reference sequence). The CDR3: CASSAGGGHSTDTQYF. For the CDR3, the DNA is TGTGCCAGCAGCGCTGGGGGGGGCCACAGCACAGATACGCAGTATTTT.

The chain couples TRBV6-2 or TRBV6-3 to TRBJ1-3; perhaps TRBD1 as D (5 bases). V gave up 4 bases and J gave up 2 bases, with 18 bases separating them. The CDR3 sequence is 17 residues long. Germline loops: CDR1 MNHEY, CDR2 SVGEGT. The CDR3 protein is CASSWNVRGGAGNTIYF. The DNA for the CDR3 is TGTGCCAGCAGTTGGAATGTCCGCGGGGGAGCTGGAAACACCATATATTTT.

This clone was observed once. The V call is TRBV11-2, the J call TRBJ2-1; 9 bases are shared with TRBD1. The CDR3 is 15 amino acids. The V gene's germline CDR1 is SGHAT and CDR2 FQNNGV. The V gene end was trimmed by 1 base and the J gene end by 8 bases; junction bases not matched to a gene: 6. CDR3 in amino acids: CASSLVQGATYEQFF. CDR3 bases: TGTGCCAGCAGCTTAGTACAGGGGGCTACCTATGAGCAGTTCTTC.

The chain links TRBV10-2 to TRBJ1-5, with D possibly matching TRBD1 (5 bases). Trimming took off 9 bases at V and 5 bases at J, with 11 bases between the two ends. This CDR3 is built from 12 residues. The germline gives CDR1 WSHSY, CDR2 SAAADI. The CDR3: CASSQGDQPQHF. The CDR3 nucleotides are TGCGCCAGTAGCCAGGGCGATCAGCCCCAGCATTTT.

This sequence joins TRBV5-1 and TRBJ2-1, with a weak D call TRBD2 (6 bases). The V end lost 1 base, the J end lost 5 bases, and 13 bases lay between the germline ends. The CDR3 contains 15 residues. Per the germline V gene, CDR1 is SGHRS and CDR2 is YFSETQ. The CDR3 spells CASSLRRGPNNEQFF. CDR3 coding DNA: TGCGCCAGCAGCTTGCGGAGGGGACCCAACAATGAGCAGTTCTTC.

The chain combines TRBV9 with TRBJ2-7; TRBD1 matches at 7 bases. V dropped 10 bases and J dropped 0; count of bases not matched to a gene: 19. Germline V gives CDR1 SGDLS, CDR2 YYNGEE. The CDR3 has 17 amino acids. CDR3: CACRDRTYFSSSYEQYV. CDR3 sequence (DNA): TGTGCCTGCCGGGACAGAACTTACTTTTCTAGCTCCTACGAGCAGTACGTC.

The rearrangement joins TRBV28 to TRBJ1-1; D is perhaps TRBD1 (5 bases). Germline V gives CDR1 MDHEN, CDR2 SYDVKM. Trimming took 6 bases from V and 5 from J, leaving 22 bases between them. The CDR3 covers 16 residues. This chain's CDR3 is CASRRKPLRGWTEAFF. The DNA for the CDR3 is TGTGCCAGCAGGCGCAAACCCCTACGGGGGTGGACTGAAGCTTTCTTT.

The chain combines TRBV5-5 with TRBJ1-2, with D possibly being TRBD1 (6 bases). The germline V and J ends were trimmed by 8 bases and 3 bases, with 14 bases remaining between them. CDR3 length: 13 amino acids. The V gene's germline CDR1 is SGHKS and CDR2 YYEKEE (reference sequence). CDR3 region: CASTMGAYYGYTF. The CDR3, as DNA: TGTGCCAGTACTATGGGGGCTTACTATGGCTACACCTTC.

The chain couples TRBV7-8 to TRBJ1-1; D not resolved. The germline V gene has CDR1 SGHVS and CDR2 FQNEAQ. The CDR3 spans 14 residues. The V gene lost 3 bases and the J gene lost 5 bases, with 13 bases spanning the gap. The CDR3 DNA is TGTGCCAGCAGCTTCCAACCTCCCGGGACTGAAGCTTTCTTT. Translating gives CASSFQPPGTEAFF. Complete variable domain (other parts from reference TRBV7-8 and TRBJ1-1): GAGVSQSPRYKVAKRGQDVALRCDPISGHVSLFWYQQALGQGPEFLTYFQNEAQLDKSGLPSDRFFAERPEGSVSTLKIQRTQQEDSAVYLCASSFQPPGTEAFFGQGTRLTVV.

CDR3 loop: CASSDDRGVATNEKLFF. In DNA form, the CDR3 reads TGTGCCAGCAGCGACGACAGGGGCGTTGCAACTAATGAAAAACTGTTTTTT. This chain connects TRBV3-1 (or the pseudogene TRBV3-2) to TRBJ1-4; 8 bases align to TRBD1. CDR1 LGHDT and CDR2 YNNKEL come from the germline V gene (reference sequence). The CDR3 sequence is 17 residues long. After removal of 5 bases from V and 0 bases from J, the junction contained 8 bases not matched to a gene.

This clone was counted a few times. This sequence joins TRBV3-1 (or the pseudogene TRBV3-2) and TRBJ1-1; 10 positions agree with TRBD1. CDR1 and CDR2 from the germline V gene are LGHDT and YNNKEL (reference sequence). With V trimmed by 5 bases and J by 5 bases, 8 bases remained unmatched. CDR3 length equals 15 residues. CDR3 residues: CASSDTGQGGTEAFF. The CDR3 DNA is TGTGCCAGCAGCGACACCGGACAGGGGGGTACTGAAGCTTTCTTT.

The CDR3: CASSLGPGANTEAFF. The CDR3 region has the DNA TGTGCCAGCAGCTTAGGACCCGGAGCCAACACTGAAGCTTTCTTT. The chain is built from TRBV11-2 and TRBJ1-1, with unresolved D. In germline, CDR1 is SGHAT, CDR2 FQNNGV. V was trimmed by 1 base and J by 2 bases, leaving 11 bases between them. This CDR3 region has 15 residues.